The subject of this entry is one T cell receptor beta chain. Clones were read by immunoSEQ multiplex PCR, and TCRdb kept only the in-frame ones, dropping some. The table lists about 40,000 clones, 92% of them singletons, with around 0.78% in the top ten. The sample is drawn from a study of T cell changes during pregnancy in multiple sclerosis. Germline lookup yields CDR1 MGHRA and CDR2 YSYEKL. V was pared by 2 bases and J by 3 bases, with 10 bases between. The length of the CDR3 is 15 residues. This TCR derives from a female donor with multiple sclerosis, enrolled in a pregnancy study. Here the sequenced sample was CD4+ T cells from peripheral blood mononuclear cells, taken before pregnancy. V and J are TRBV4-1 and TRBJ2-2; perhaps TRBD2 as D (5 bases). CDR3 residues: CASSQTAGDTGELFF. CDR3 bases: TGCGCCAGCAGCCAAACCGCGGGCGACACCGGGGAGCTGTTTTTT.